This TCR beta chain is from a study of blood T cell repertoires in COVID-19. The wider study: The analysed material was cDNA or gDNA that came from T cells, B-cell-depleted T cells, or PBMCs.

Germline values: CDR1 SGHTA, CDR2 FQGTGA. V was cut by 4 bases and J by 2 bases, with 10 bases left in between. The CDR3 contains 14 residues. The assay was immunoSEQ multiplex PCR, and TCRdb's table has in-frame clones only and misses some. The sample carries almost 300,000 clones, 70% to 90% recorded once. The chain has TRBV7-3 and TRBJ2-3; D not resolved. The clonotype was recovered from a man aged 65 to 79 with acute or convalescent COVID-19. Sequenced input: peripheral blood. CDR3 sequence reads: CASSSGYNTDTQYF. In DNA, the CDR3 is TGTGCCAGCAGCTCGGGTTATAACACAGATACGCAGTATTTT.